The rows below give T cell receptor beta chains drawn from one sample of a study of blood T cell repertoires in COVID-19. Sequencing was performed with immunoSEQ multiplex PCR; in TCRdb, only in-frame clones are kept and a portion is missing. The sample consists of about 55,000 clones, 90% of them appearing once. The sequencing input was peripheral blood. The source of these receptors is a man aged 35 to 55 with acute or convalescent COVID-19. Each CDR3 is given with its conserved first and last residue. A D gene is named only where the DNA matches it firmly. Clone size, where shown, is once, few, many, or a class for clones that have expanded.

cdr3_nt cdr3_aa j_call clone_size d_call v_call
TGTGCCAGCAGTGAAGCTCTGGGGGGGCCCGGGGAGCTGTTTTTT CASSEALGGPGELFF TRBJ2-2 few NA TRBV6-1
TGTGCCAGCAGCCAAAGAACAGGGGGCACCACTGAAGCTTTCTTT CASSQRTGGTTEAFF TRBJ1-1 NA TRBD1 TRBV7-2
TGCGCCAGCACCCGACAGTTGAATAATTCACCCCTCCACTTT CASTRQLNNSPLHF TRBJ1-6 NA NA TRBV4-1
TGTGCCAGCAGCCGTGTCGGGAACTCTGGAAACACCATATATTTT CASSRVGNSGNTIYF TRBJ1-3 once NA TRBV7-8
TGTGCCAGCAGCTTAGATGAGGGAGAGGCCCGCCGCGGGGGGCAGTTCTTC CASSLDEGEARRGGQFF TRBJ2-1 NA TRBD2 TRBV7-2
TGTGCCAGCAAAGACGGGGGGTTT CASKDGGF TRBJ1-4 NA NA TRBV7-3
TGCAGCGTGGGGACAGGGTCTTTCTACGAGCAGTACTTC CSVGTGSFYEQYF TRBJ2-7 NA TRBD1 TRBV29-1
TGTGCCAGTAGTATTACGGACACTTATAGCAATCAGCCCCAGCATTTT CASSITDTYSNQPQHF TRBJ1-5 NA NA TRBV19
TGTGCCACCAGCAGAAAACCGGGACTTCAAGCCTCCTACAATGAGCAGTTCTTC CATSRKPGLQASYNEQFF TRBJ2-1 NA NA TRBV15
TGTGCCAGCAGCACTCCCCTCGGGTTCTCTGGGGCCAACGTCCTGACTTTC CASSTPLGFSGANVLTF TRBJ2-6 NA NA TRBV7-9
TGTGCCAGCAGCCTCTTGGACAGGGGCGGTGAGCAGTTCTTC CASSLLDRGGEQFF TRBJ2-1 NA TRBD1 TRBV3-1/TRBV3-2
TGTGCCAGCAGCCTGACTAGCGGCATTTACAATGAGCAGTTCTTC CASSLTSGIYNEQFF TRBJ2-1 NA TRBD2 TRBV7-6
TGTGCCAGCAGCTTAGATCGTACTCTTGAGCAGTTCTTC CASSLDRTLEQFF TRBJ2-1 NA NA TRBV11-2
TGTGCCAGCAGTTTGCGGGGGGGGCACGAGCAGTACTTC CASSLRGGHEQYF TRBJ2-7 NA TRBD2 TRBV27
TGTGCCAGCAGCTTACAGGGAGGAAACACCATATATTTT CASSLQGGNTIYF TRBJ1-3 NA NA TRBV7-6
TGTGCTAGTGGTTTGCCACAGGGGGCGCGGTATTTT CASGLPQGARYF TRBJ2-3 NA TRBD1 TRBV12-5
TGTGCCAGCAGCTTCCGGGACTATCTCACAGATACGCAGTATTTT CASSFRDYLTDTQYF TRBJ2-3 medium-sized TRBD2 TRBV9
TGTGCCAGCAGCCGAGCGGGGGTCAGCTACGAGCAGTACTTC CASSRAGVSYEQYF TRBJ2-7 NA TRBD2 TRBV7-9
TGTGCCAGCAGGCCCCCTAGCGGGAGGATTACCGGGGAGCTGTTTTTT CASRPPSGRITGELFF TRBJ2-2 NA TRBD2 TRBV2
TGTGCCAGTACCCCCTTTTTGACAGCGCGGGAGACTGAAGCTTTCTTT CASTPFLTARETEAFF TRBJ1-1 NA NA TRBV19
TGTGCCAGCAGTCTCCTACAGGGATCCCAGCAGTACTTC CASSLLQGSQQYF TRBJ2-7 NA NA TRBV6-5
TGCAGCGTTGCCTATCAAGAGACCCAGTACTTC CSVAYQETQYF TRBJ2-5 NA NA TRBV29-1
TGTGCCAGCAGCCAAACAGGGGTGCGGGAAAAACTGTTTTTT CASSQTGVREKLFF TRBJ1-4 NA TRBD1 TRBV14
TGCAGCGTTGGCCAGGGAGGTGGCTACACCTTC CSVGQGGGYTF TRBJ1-2 NA NA TRBV29-1
TGTGCCAGTTCCCACAGGGCTAGGTCCTACGAGCAGTACTTC CASSHRARSYEQYF TRBJ2-7 NA NA TRBV6-5
TGTGCCAGCAGCAACCTCCGGGACAGCGATGAAAAACTGTTTTTT CASSNLRDSDEKLFF TRBJ1-4 NA TRBD1 TRBV7-9
TGTGCCAGCAGTGGACTAGCGGGAGGGTTAAACAATGAGCAGTTCTTC CASSGLAGGLNNEQFF TRBJ2-1 NA TRBD2 TRBV6-6
TGTGCCAGTAGTGCACGACTAGCGGGAGACACCGGGGAGCTGTTTTTT CASSARLAGDTGELFF TRBJ2-2 NA TRBD2 TRBV19
TGTGCCAGCAGCTTAGTTGCTCAGGGGGCGAGAGGGACTGAAGCTTTCTTT CASSLVAQGARGTEAFF TRBJ1-1 NA TRBD1 TRBV7-6
TGTGCCAGCTCACCCCCGGGAGTAACTAATGAAAAACTGTTTTTT CASSPPGVTNEKLFF TRBJ1-4 NA NA TRBV18
TGTGCCAGTTTGAGGTCCGGGAATGAAAAACTGTTTTTT CASLRSGNEKLFF TRBJ1-4 NA NA TRBV12-3/TRBV12-4
TGTGCCAGCAGCACGCCGAAGGGGAAGGACTATGGCTACACCTTC CASSTPKGKDYGYTF TRBJ1-2 NA NA TRBV11-2
TGCGCCAGCAGTGAGTGGCTAGCGGGATCCATCGGGGAGCTGTTTTTT CASSEWLAGSIGELFF TRBJ2-2 NA TRBD2 TRBV10-1
TGTGCCAGCAGCACACCGGGACAGGGCTACGAGCAGTACTTC CASSTPGQGYEQYF TRBJ2-7 NA TRBD1 TRBV28
TGTGCCAGCAGCTTATGGCCTGGGGCGTACAATGAGCAGTTCTTC CASSLWPGAYNEQFF TRBJ2-1 NA NA TRBV7-8
TGTGCCAGCAGTGAAGTCAGGGGTAATGAGCAGTTCTTC CASSEVRGNEQFF TRBJ2-1 NA NA TRBV2
TGTGCCAGCAGCTCCCCCCCCGGGGACAGGGGGAATTCACCCCTCCACTTT CASSSPPGDRGNSPLHF TRBJ1-6 NA TRBD1 TRBV9
TGTGCCAGCAGCCGGAGGGGAACTGAAGCTTTCTTT CASSRRGTEAFF TRBJ1-1 NA NA TRBV7-9
TGTGCCAGCAGCTTACCGGGACAGCTCTCCTACGAGCAGTACTTC CASSLPGQLSYEQYF TRBJ2-7 NA TRBD1 TRBV7-2
TGTGCCAGCAGTCCTTTGGGGACAGGGGCCAACTATGGCTACACCTTC CASSPLGTGANYGYTF TRBJ1-2 NA TRBD1 TRBV7-9
TGTGCCAGCAGCTTAGGTCTAGCGGTCTACAATGAGCAGTTCTTC CASSLGLAVYNEQFF TRBJ2-1 NA TRBD2 TRBV7-8
TGTGCCAGCAGCTCTAGCGGGAGATTCAATGAGCAGTTCTTC CASSSSGRFNEQFF TRBJ2-1 NA TRBD2 TRBV7-7
TGCGCCAGCAGCTTGCGAGCGAGCAACACCGGGGAGCTGTTTTTT CASSLRASNTGELFF TRBJ2-2 NA NA TRBV5-1
TGTGCCAGCAGCGAGACCGGGACAGGGGGCGAGGGCTACACCTTC CASSETGTGGEGYTF TRBJ1-2 NA TRBD1 TRBV6-5
TGTGCTAGCAGCTTAGCTTTGAGGCCTAACACCGGGGAGCTGTTTTTT CASSLALRPNTGELFF TRBJ2-2 NA NA TRBV7-7
TGCGCCAGCAGCTCCACCGGGACAGGGGCCGAGCAGTACTTC CASSSTGTGAEQYF TRBJ2-7 NA TRBD1 TRBV5-1
TGTGCCAGCAGCTTAGGGGCGGGGGACAATGAGCAGTTCTTC CASSLGAGDNEQFF TRBJ2-1 NA TRBD2 TRBV7-7
TGTGCCAGCTCATCATATAGCGGGAGGGCCGGGAATGAGCAGTTCTTC CASSSYSGRAGNEQFF TRBJ2-1 NA TRBD2 TRBV18
TGTGCCAGCAGTTCTCCAGCGGGAGGGCAGGTGCAGTTCTTC CASSSPAGGQVQFF TRBJ2-1 NA TRBD2 TRBV6-5
TGTGCCAGCAGTTACTCGATTTTCGGGACTGGGCAGCATTTT CASSYSIFGTGQHF TRBJ1-5 few NA TRBV6-6
TGTGCTAGCAGCTTCCGGGACACCAGCACAGATACGCAGTATTTT CASSFRDTSTDTQYF TRBJ2-3 NA NA TRBV7-7
TGTGCCAGTAGTATAGGAAGGGGGCCGGGGGAGACCCAGTACTTC CASSIGRGPGETQYF TRBJ2-5 NA TRBD1 TRBV19
TGTGCCAGCAGCAAGGGGGGGGTTCATCAGCCCCAGCATTTT CASSKGGVHQPQHF TRBJ1-5 NA NA TRBV6-2/TRBV6-3
TGCGCCAGCAGGTTGGACTCTACCGTGGATGAGCAGTTCTTC CASRLDSTVDEQFF TRBJ2-1 NA NA TRBV5-1